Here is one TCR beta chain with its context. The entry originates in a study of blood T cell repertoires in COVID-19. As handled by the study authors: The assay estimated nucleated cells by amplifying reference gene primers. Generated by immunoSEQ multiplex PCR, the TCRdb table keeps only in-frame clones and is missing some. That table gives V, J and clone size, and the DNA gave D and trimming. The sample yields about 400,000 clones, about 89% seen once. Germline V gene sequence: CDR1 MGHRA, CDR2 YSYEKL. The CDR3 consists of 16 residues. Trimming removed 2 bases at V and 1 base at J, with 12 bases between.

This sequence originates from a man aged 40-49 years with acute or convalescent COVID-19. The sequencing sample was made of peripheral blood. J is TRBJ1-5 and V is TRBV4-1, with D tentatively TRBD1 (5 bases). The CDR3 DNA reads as TGCGCCAGCAGCCAATATGGGGCGGGGAGCAATCAGCCCCAGCATTTT. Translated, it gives CASSQYGAGSNQPQHF.